These T cell receptor beta chains were read from a single sample in a study of post-analysis software for immune sequencing data. From the PCR reads, TCRdb called clonotypes with MiXCR, one entry per CDR3 protein. The sample records around 700,000 distinct CDR3 sequences, approximately 60% being singletons. Input material: blood. Receptor source: a girl aged 2-10 years with multiple sclerosis. Each CDR3 is given with its conserved first and last residue. D genes are given only for firm matches. Size is stated for part of the rows, as once, few or many counts, or as a class when the clone is expanded.

CDR3nt: TGTGCCAGCAGTTTCCGACAGGTCCCCGACCATGAGCAGTTCTTC
CDR3aa: CASSFRQVPDHEQFF
v_gene: TRBV12-3/TRBV12-4
d_gene: .
abundance: .
j_gene: TRBJ2-1

CDR3nt: TGTGCCAGCAGCTTAGCCCCGGGACCGGCTGGCTACACCTTC
CDR3aa: CASSLAPGPAGYTF
v_gene: TRBV7-9
d_gene: .
abundance: .
j_gene: TRBJ1-2

CDR3nt: TGTGCCAGCAGCCTTAGGCGACAGGGAGTCACAAAACTGTTTTTT
CDR3aa: CASSLRRQGVTKLFF
v_gene: TRBV6-4
d_gene: TRBD1
abundance: .
j_gene: TRBJ1-4

CDR3nt: TGTGCCAGCAGTTGGACGCGGGAGGGCCGTAATGAGCAGTTCTTC
CDR3aa: CASSWTREGRNEQFF
v_gene: TRBV6-5
d_gene: TRBD2
abundance: .
j_gene: TRBJ2-1

CDR3nt: TGTGCCAGCAGCTTAGTTCCCGGGGGTGGCCCCCAGCATTTT
CDR3aa: CASSLVPGGGPQHF
v_gene: TRBV11-2
d_gene: .
abundance: .
j_gene: TRBJ1-5

CDR3nt: TGTGCCAGCAGTGAAGGGGGACAGGGCCTCTACGAGCAGTACTTC
CDR3aa: CASSEGGQGLYEQYF
v_gene: TRBV25-1
d_gene: TRBD1
abundance: .
j_gene: TRBJ2-7

CDR3nt: TGCAGCGGAATAAGATCTGCGATGAACACTGAAGCTTTCTTT
CDR3aa: CSGIRSAMNTEAFF
v_gene: TRBV29-1
d_gene: .
abundance: .
j_gene: TRBJ1-1

CDR3nt: TGCAGCGTTGAAGATGCAGGGCGCGGCTATGGCTACACCTTC
CDR3aa: CSVEDAGRGYGYTF
v_gene: TRBV29-1
d_gene: .
abundance: .
j_gene: TRBJ1-2

CDR3nt: TGTGCCAGCAGCCGAAAGGTGGGACTAGTTAACCCCGGGGAGCTGTTTTTT
CDR3aa: CASSRKVGLVNPGELFF
v_gene: TRBV12-3/TRBV12-4
d_gene: TRBD2
abundance: once
j_gene: TRBJ2-2

CDR3nt: TGCGCCAGCAGCCAAGGGACTAGCGGGGGGGCTCGGGATACGCAGTATTTT
CDR3aa: CASSQGTSGGARDTQYF
v_gene: TRBV4-3
d_gene: TRBD2
abundance: few
j_gene: TRBJ2-3

CDR3nt: TGCAGCGTTGGTTTCGCTGCCCTGAACACTGAAGCTTTCTTT
CDR3aa: CSVGFAALNTEAFF
v_gene: TRBV29-1
d_gene: .
abundance: .
j_gene: TRBJ1-1

CDR3nt: TGTGCCAGCGCTCAACTAGCGGGAGAAGTCGGGCAGTACTTC
CDR3aa: CASAQLAGEVGQYF
v_gene: TRBV2
d_gene: TRBD2
abundance: .
j_gene: TRBJ2-5

CDR3nt: TGTGCCAGCAGCTTAAGGAACGGGGCAGGGGCCTATGGCTACACCTTC
CDR3aa: CASSLRNGAGAYGYTF
v_gene: TRBV7-2
d_gene: .
abundance: .
j_gene: TRBJ1-2

CDR3nt: TGCAGTGCTTTTCTAGCGGGGCCCCAGTTCTTC
CDR3aa: CSAFLAGPQFF
v_gene: TRBV20-1
d_gene: TRBD2
abundance: .
j_gene: TRBJ2-1

CDR3nt: TGTGCCAGCAGTGAAGGAGTGGTTGGGGCCAACGTCCTGACTTTC
CDR3aa: CASSEGVVGANVLTF
v_gene: TRBV25-1
d_gene: .
abundance: once
j_gene: TRBJ2-6

CDR3nt: TGCAGCGTTATCACTAGCGGGGAGCAGTACTTC
CDR3aa: CSVITSGEQYF
v_gene: TRBV29-1
d_gene: TRBD2
abundance: .
j_gene: TRBJ2-7

CDR3nt: TGCAGTGCTAGGCCCAGGAATGAGCAGTTCTTC
CDR3aa: CSARPRNEQFF
v_gene: TRBV20-1
d_gene: .
abundance: .
j_gene: TRBJ2-1

CDR3nt: TGTGCCAGCGGTAACAGGGCTCTAGCCTCCAACGAGCAGTACTTC
CDR3aa: CASGNRALASNEQYF
v_gene: TRBV6-2/TRBV6-3
d_gene: .
abundance: .
j_gene: TRBJ2-7

CDR3nt: TGTACCAGCAGCAAAGCGGTCCTTAGATCTAGCTCCTACAATGAGCAGTTCTTC
CDR3aa: CTSSKAVLRSSSYNEQFF
v_gene: TRBV21-1
d_gene: .
abundance: .
j_gene: TRBJ2-1

CDR3nt: TGCAGTGCTAGACTAGCCGCAGATACGCAGTATTTT
CDR3aa: CSARLAADTQYF
v_gene: TRBV20-1
d_gene: .
abundance: .
j_gene: TRBJ2-3

CDR3nt: TGTGCCAGCAGCTTAGTGGCCGGGGGGGCCAAAGCAGATACGCAGTATTTT
CDR3aa: CASSLVAGGAKADTQYF
v_gene: TRBV7-2
d_gene: TRBD2
abundance: .
j_gene: TRBJ2-3

CDR3nt: TGTGCCAGCAGCTTAGGGTACGAAGAGACCCAGTACTTC
CDR3aa: CASSLGYEETQYF
v_gene: TRBV7-2
d_gene: .
abundance: .
j_gene: TRBJ2-5

CDR3nt: TGCGCCAGCAGCATCGGACTAGGATCGAGTTACGAGCAGTACTTC
CDR3aa: CASSIGLGSSYEQYF
v_gene: TRBV5-1
d_gene: TRBD2
abundance: few
j_gene: TRBJ2-7

CDR3nt: TGTGCCAGCAGCCAAGTTGGGAAGGCTCGCCCTTACAATGAGCAGTTCTTC
CDR3aa: CASSQVGKARPYNEQFF
v_gene: TRBV4-2
d_gene: .
abundance: few
j_gene: TRBJ2-1

CDR3nt: TGTGCCAGCAGCTTGGAACCTCAGATGAACACTGAAGCTTTCTTT
CDR3aa: CASSLEPQMNTEAFF
v_gene: TRBV5-5
d_gene: .
abundance: .
j_gene: TRBJ1-1

CDR3nt: TGCAGCGTTGTGGCTAACTATGGCTACACCTTC
CDR3aa: CSVVANYGYTF
v_gene: TRBV29-1
d_gene: .
abundance: .
j_gene: TRBJ1-2

CDR3nt: TGCGCCAGCAGCCCCCCAGGCATGATGGACTATGGCTACACCTTC
CDR3aa: CASSPPGMMDYGYTF
v_gene: TRBV4-1
d_gene: .
abundance: .
j_gene: TRBJ1-2

CDR3nt: TGTGCCACCAGCACCTCGGTGGGGCGGGGTCTACAAGAGACCCAGTACTTC
CDR3aa: CATSTSVGRGLQETQYF
v_gene: TRBV15
d_gene: .
abundance: .
j_gene: TRBJ2-5

CDR3nt: TGTGCCAGCAGCTTAATGGGGGCGACCACTGAAGCTTTCTTT
CDR3aa: CASSLMGATTEAFF
v_gene: TRBV13
d_gene: .
abundance: .
j_gene: TRBJ1-1

CDR3nt: TGTGCCAGCAGCCCCCGGGGGACTAGCGGGGGAAATGAGCAGTTCTTC
CDR3aa: CASSPRGTSGGNEQFF
v_gene: TRBV7-2
d_gene: TRBD2
abundance: .
j_gene: TRBJ2-1

CDR3nt: TGTGCCAGCAGCACCTTAGCGGGAACGGGAGAGACCCAGTACTTT
CDR3aa: CASSTLAGTGETQYF
v_gene: TRBV5-6
d_gene: TRBD2
abundance: .
j_gene: TRBJ2-5

CDR3nt: TGCAGCGTTGAGGGTCCTAGTCAAGAGACCCAGTACTTC
CDR3aa: CSVEGPSQETQYF
v_gene: TRBV29-1
d_gene: .
abundance: .
j_gene: TRBJ2-5

CDR3nt: TGCAGTGCTAGGGGACGGGAGAGGGGTTCCTACAATGAGCAGTTCTTC
CDR3aa: CSARGRERGSYNEQFF
v_gene: TRBV20-1
d_gene: .
abundance: .
j_gene: TRBJ2-1

CDR3nt: TGTGCCAGCAGTCCTGAGTCCCACAATGAGCAGTTCTTC
CDR3aa: CASSPESHNEQFF
v_gene: TRBV6-2/TRBV6-3
d_gene: .
abundance: .
j_gene: TRBJ2-1

CDR3nt: TGTGCCAGCAGTTGGGGGGGGCAGGGTAGTTACGAGCAGTACTTC
CDR3aa: CASSWGGQGSYEQYF
v_gene: TRBV27
d_gene: .
abundance: .
j_gene: TRBJ2-7

CDR3nt: TGTGCCAGCAGCGTACGGGCAGGGCTCCAAGAGACCCAGTACTTC
CDR3aa: CASSVRAGLQETQYF
v_gene: TRBV9
d_gene: .
abundance: .
j_gene: TRBJ2-5

CDR3nt: TGCGCCAGCAGTGAGTCGACCCTTGGGGAGCAGTACTTC
CDR3aa: CASSESTLGEQYF
v_gene: TRBV10-1
d_gene: .
abundance: .
j_gene: TRBJ2-7

CDR3nt: TGTGCCAGCACTTCCGGGACGCACGGTCACCAAGAGACCCAGTACTTC
CDR3aa: CASTSGTHGHQETQYF
v_gene: TRBV6-4
d_gene: .
abundance: .
j_gene: TRBJ2-5

CDR3nt: TGCAGTGCCAGAACGACAGCCTACGAGCAGTACTTC
CDR3aa: CSARTTAYEQYF
v_gene: TRBV20-1
d_gene: .
abundance: .
j_gene: TRBJ2-7

CDR3nt: TGCGCCAGCAGCCAAGATCGGCAGAGCCTTCAGCCAGATACGCAGTATTTT
CDR3aa: CASSQDRQSLQPDTQYF
v_gene: TRBV4-1
d_gene: .
abundance: once
j_gene: TRBJ2-3

CDR3nt: TGTGCCAGCAGCGGGATCTTGGGGACCCAGTACTTC
CDR3aa: CASSGILGTQYF
v_gene: TRBV12-3/TRBV12-4
d_gene: .
abundance: few
j_gene: TRBJ2-5

CDR3nt: TGCAGTGCCATGCGGCCGCCTATAAGGACTAGCGGGAAAAAATCGCAGTTCTTC
CDR3aa: CSAMRPPIRTSGKKSQFF
v_gene: TRBV20-1
d_gene: TRBD2
abundance: .
j_gene: TRBJ2-1

CDR3nt: TGTGCCAGCAGCCCCACTAGCGGGAGGGCCAATGAGCAGTTCTTC
CDR3aa: CASSPTSGRANEQFF
v_gene: TRBV7-3
d_gene: TRBD2
abundance: .
j_gene: TRBJ2-1

CDR3nt: TGCAGCGTGACAGGGGGCGATGCCTACGAGCAGTACTTC
CDR3aa: CSVTGGDAYEQYF
v_gene: TRBV20-1
d_gene: TRBD1
abundance: .
j_gene: TRBJ2-7

CDR3nt: TGTGCCAGCAGCCCCTCGACCTACTCTGAAGCTTTCTTT
CDR3aa: CASSPSTYSEAFF
v_gene: TRBV4-2
d_gene: .
abundance: .
j_gene: TRBJ1-1

CDR3nt: TGTGCCAGCAGCCCACAGATAAGCTCCTACGAGCAGTACTTC
CDR3aa: CASSPQISSYEQYF
v_gene: TRBV7-9
d_gene: .
abundance: .
j_gene: TRBJ2-7

CDR3nt: TGCAGTGCTAGAGACAGCAATCAGCCCCAGCATTTT
CDR3aa: CSARDSNQPQHF
v_gene: TRBV20-1
d_gene: .
abundance: few
j_gene: TRBJ1-5

CDR3nt: TGCGCCAGCAGCTTCGACAGGGTGGGCGAGCAGTACTTC
CDR3aa: CASSFDRVGEQYF
v_gene: TRBV4-1
d_gene: TRBD1
abundance: .
j_gene: TRBJ2-7

CDR3nt: TGTGCCAGCCCCCTCGGGGGGAAGGTGCGAACTGAAGCTTTCTTT
CDR3aa: CASPLGGKVRTEAFF
v_gene: TRBV2
d_gene: .
abundance: .
j_gene: TRBJ1-1

CDR3nt: TGCGCCAGCAGCTTCAGTCAGGGAAATGGGGGCTACACCTTC
CDR3aa: CASSFSQGNGGYTF
v_gene: TRBV5-1
d_gene: .
abundance: .
j_gene: TRBJ1-2